This T cell receptor (beta chain) was retrieved from a study of blood T cell repertoires in COVID-19. Overall study: PBMCs, B-cell-depleted T cells, or T cells provided the cDNA or gDNA that made up the material.

Sequenced by immunoSEQ multiplex PCR; TCRdb stores in-frame clones only, minus some. This table holds 300,000 to 350,000 clones, roughly 89% found once. The CDR3 length is 16 residues. Germline V gene data show CDR1 as SEHNR and CDR2 as FQNEAQ (reference sequence). Trimming left V 5 bases short and J 0 bases short, with 14 bases between. The sequenced sample was PBMCs or T cells enriched from blood (not recorded which). This rearrangement joins TRBV7-9 to TRBJ1-3; no reliable D call. This TCR was recovered from a woman in her late teens or twenties with acute COVID-19. Written as DNA, the CDR3 is TGTGCCAGCAGCCGCCCGACACTCCACTCTGGAAACACCATATATTTT. This codes for CASSRPTLHSGNTIYF.